A single sample is the source of the 10 T cell receptor beta chains below, sequenced in a study of shared clonotypes between healthy human individuals. The table came from immunoSEQ multiplex PCR; TCRdb's copy has only in-frame clones and leaves some out. The repertoire has about a million clones, roughly 77% of them found once; the top ten carry 0.89%. Sequenced material: memory CD4+ T cells from PBMCs. Subset described: CD45RA-negative fraction. The receptors stem from a man aged 18 to 29 in good health. Some clones in this sample may be carry-over from other donors' samples.

The chain uses TRBV30 and TRBJ2-7; 9 nucleotides line up with TRBD1. CDR3 size: 13 residues. Germline V gene lookup returns CDR1 GTSNPN and CDR2 SVGIG (reference sequence). V was pared by 3 bases and J by 4 bases, with 4 bases of the junction left unmatched. The CDR3 loop reads CAWRRQGGYEQYF. CDR3 nucleotides: TGTGCCTGGAGGCGACAGGGGGGATACGAGCAGTACTTC.

The chain employs TRBV4-3 and TRBJ2-3; TRBD1 might be the D (6 bases). V gave up 1 base and J gave up 4 bases, with 15 bases separating them. This CDR3 region has 16 residues. Germline V gene data show CDR1 as LGHNA and CDR2 as YSLEER. CDR3 protein: CASSQVVGTRPDTQYF. CDR3 nucleotide sequence: TGCGCCAGCAGCCAAGTAGTAGGGACACGACCAGATACGCAGTATTTT.

As for this clone: The same CDR3 can be traced to other DNA sequences in this sample. The chain recombines TRBV30 with TRBJ1-5; the D gene is possibly TRBD1 (6 bases). CDR1 and CDR2 (germline): GTSNPN, SVGIG (reference sequence). This CDR3 spans 13 amino acids. V gave up 3 bases and J gave up 2 bases, with 8 bases separating them. CDR3 nucleotide sequence: TGTGCCTGGAGGCCAGGGGGCAATCAGCCCCAGCATTTT. The encoded protein is CAWRPGGNQPQHF.

The V call is TRBV10-3, the J call TRBJ1-1; 9 bases line up with TRBD1. Germline V gives CDR1 ENHRY, CDR2 SYGVKD. The CDR3 length is 15 residues. The V segment lost 3 bases and the J segment 1 base; nucleotides outside the gene matches: 3. The CDR3 DNA sequence: TGTGCCATCAGTGACTTGGACAGGGGGAACACTGAAGCTTTCTTT. Amino acids: CAISDLDRGNTEAFF.

This clone was detected a few times. This chain uses TRBV7-9 with TRBJ1-1, with D hard to call. Germline V gene data show CDR1 as SEHNR and CDR2 as FQNEAQ (reference sequence). V lost 4 bases to trimming and J lost 4 bases, with 13 bases between them. The CDR3 covers 14 residues. Here the CDR3 reads CASSSPRASTEAFF. The CDR3, as DNA: TGTGCCAGCAGCTCCCCCCGGGCTTCCACTGAAGCTTTCTTT.

The count of this clone is one. The chain has TRBV10-2 and TRBJ1-1, with 9 bases aligning to TRBD1. The CDR3 totals 13 residues. V shed 7 bases and J 11 bases; nucleotides not matched to a gene: 11. Germline V gives CDR1 WSHSY, CDR2 SAAADI. CDR3 amino acids: CASTLKAGTGAFF. CDR3 in DNA: TGCGCCAGCACCCTAAAGGCGGGGACAGGGGCTTTCTTT.

The chain carries TRBV28 and TRBJ1-4; D is unresolved. This CDR3 region has 15 residues. CDR1 is MDHEN and CDR2 is SYDVKM in the germline V gene. V was shortened by 7 bases and J by 4 bases, with 16 bases between the two germline ends. The CDR3: CASKPTAGYNEKLFF. The CDR3 region has the DNA TGTGCCAGCAAGCCGACCGCCGGGTATAATGAAAAACTGTTTTTT.

This clone was seen a few times. The chain uses TRBV15 and TRBJ1-1, with unresolved D. The germline CDR1 and CDR2 sequences are LNHNV and YYDKDF (reference sequence). The CDR3 runs 13 residues. Trimming pared 1 base from V and 10 bases from J, leaving 13 bases between. The CDR3: CATSRAEGISAFF. DNA of the CDR3: TGTGCCACCAGCAGAGCTGAGGGAATTTCAGCTTTCTTT.

V gene TRBV28 combines with J gene TRBJ2-7; possibly TRBD1 for D (6 bases). Germline V gene data show CDR1 as MDHEN and CDR2 as SYDVKM. The V gene lost 8 bases and the J gene lost 4 bases, with 15 bases spanning the gap. The CDR3 sequence is 13 residues long. The CDR3 region has the DNA TGTGCCAGCGGGGGACACAACGGTTACGAGCAGTACTTC. The encoded protein is CASGGHNGYEQYF.

The chain is built from TRBV19 and TRBJ2-7; 14 bases align to TRBD2. This CDR3 spans 19 amino acids. V lost 5 bases and J lost 1; bases outside the gene matches: 13. Looked up from germline, CDR1 is LNHDA and CDR2 is SQIVND (reference sequence). In DNA, the CDR3 is TGTGCCAGTAGTTATAAGTCCGGACTAGCGGGAGGAACTTCCTACGAGCAGTACTTC. Translation: CASSYKSGLAGGTSYEQYF. The complete variable domain, with remaining parts taken from reference TRBV19 and TRBJ2-7, reads DGGITQSPKYLFRKEGQNVTLSCEQNLNHDAMYWYRQDPGQGLRLIYYSQIVNDFQKGDIAEGYSVSREKKESFPLTVTSAQKNPTAFYLCASSYKSGLAGGTSYEQYFGPGTRLTVT.